These 9 T cell receptor beta chains came from one sample sequenced in a study of cytomegalovirus exposure and HLA in healthy donors. The primer mix had 60 Vbeta and 13 Jbeta primers. Data came from immunoSEQ multiplex PCR; TCRdb stores just in-frame clones and leaves some out. The table lists more than 90,000 clones, more than 80% of them singletons. Sequencing was carried out using PBMCs. These receptors came from a man younger than 40 in good health and CMV-seronegative.

This clone has only one observation. This chain joins TRBV7-2 and TRBJ2-7; the match to TRBD2 covers 9 bases. The germline V gene encodes CDR1 SGHTA and CDR2 FQGNSA. This CDR3 is built from 15 residues. After removal of 7 bases from V and 1 base from J, the junction contained 8 bases not matched to a gene. As DNA, the CDR3 is TGTGCCAGCACCCTGACTAGCGGTGGTTCCTACGAGCAGTACTTC. Its protein is CASTLTSGGSYEQYF.

The chain couples TRBV6-5 to TRBJ2-3, with TRBD1 identical over 9 bases. J lost 9 bases, V lost 7 bases, and 11 bases had no gene match. Germline V gives CDR1 MNHEY, CDR2 SVGAGI. There are 14 residues in the CDR3. The CDR3 nucleotides are TGTGCCAGCACCCAGGACAGGGGAGGATGGACGCAGTATTTT. It yields the protein CASTQDRGGWTQYF.

This clone was seen more than once but under ten times. This chain uses TRBV6-1 with TRBJ1-2; TRBD1 might be the D (5 bases). This CDR3 has 12 amino acids. The V end lost 7 bases, the J end lost 5 bases, and 11 bases lay between the germline ends. Germline values: CDR1 MNHNS, CDR2 SASEGT. The CDR3 sequence is CASIRQSYGYTF. As DNA, the CDR3 is TGTGCCAGCATTCGACAGTCTTATGGCTACACCTTC.

This rearrangement joins TRBV7-9 to TRBJ2-7; 8 nucleotides align to TRBD1. Germline assignment: CDR1 SEHNR and CDR2 FQNEAQ (reference sequence). The V segment lost 5 bases and the J segment 4 bases; nucleotides outside the gene matches: 10. The CDR3 spans 15 residues. CDR3: CASSPRQGQVYEQYF. The CDR3, as DNA: TGTGCCAGCAGCCCGCGACAGGGGCAAGTATACGAGCAGTACTTC.

The chain is built from TRBV5-1 and TRBJ2-5; no definite D call. Germline CDR1 SGHRS, CDR2 YFSETQ. V lost 4 bases, J lost 1 base, and 8 bases lay in between. The CDR3 covers 13 residues. CDR3 amino acids: CASSDASQETQYF. The CDR3, as DNA: TGCGCCAGCAGCGATGCGAGCCAAGAGACCCAGTACTTC.

The V and J genes are TRBV28 and TRBJ2-1, with 8 nucleotides matching TRBD2. The ends lost 5 bases at V and 5 bases at J; junction bases unmatched: 5. CDR3 length: 14 residues. CDR1 and CDR2 from the germline V gene are MDHEN and SYDVKM. CDR3 sequence (DNA): TGTGCCAGCAGTCCGGGGGGGCTCAACAATGAGCAGTTCTTC. Amino acids: CASSPGGLNNEQFF.

The CDR3 protein is CASSQPGTGASYEQYF. DNA for the CDR3: TGCGCCAGCAGCCAACCCGGGACAGGGGCTTCCTACGAGCAGTACTTC. This chain uses TRBV4-1 with TRBJ2-7, with 10 bases that match TRBD1. CDR1 is MGHRA and CDR2 is YSYEKL in the germline V gene. Trimming at V came to 2 bases and at J to 1 base, leaving 5 bases not matched to a gene. The CDR3 has 16 residues.

The chain joins TRBV29-1 to TRBJ2-1; 9 bases are a match to TRBD1. The CDR3 runs to 15 residues. Germline CDR1 SQVTM, CDR2 ANQGSEA. The J segment lost 7 bases and the V segment lost 0 bases, leaving 7 bases of the junction unmatched. CDR3 amino acids: CSVEDRDRVWNEQFF. The CDR3 DNA reads TGCAGCGTTGAAGATCGGGACAGGGTATGGAATGAGCAGTTCTTC.

This clone was counted a single time. V gene TRBV27 combines with J gene TRBJ2-7; tentatively, D is TRBD1 (5 bases). Germline CDR1 is MNHEY and CDR2 is SMNVEV (reference sequence). V lost 5 bases and J 5 bases, leaving 10 bases between the germline ends. The length of the CDR3 is 12 residues. The CDR3 coding sequence is TGTGCCAGCAGTAAACCAGGGAACGAGCAGTACTTC. This sequence encodes CASSKPGNEQYF.